These 13 T cell receptor beta chains came from one sample sequenced in a study of shared clonotypes between healthy human individuals. TCRdb's copy holds only in-frame clones and misses some; the assay was immunoSEQ multiplex PCR. Among about 2.1 million clones, about 94% were seen once, and the ten largest hold around 1.8%. CD45RO-negative, CCR7-selected cells formed the naive CD8 fraction, which excluded terminally differentiated effector memory CD45RA+ cells. What was sequenced was naive CD8+ T cells from PBMCs. All receptors derive from a man between 18 and 29 years old in good health. Some clones in this sample may be carry-over from other donors' samples.

CDR3 sequence reads: CASSLSGQGPYTF. In DNA form, the CDR3 reads TGTGCCAGCAGTTTATCCGGACAGGGGCCTTACACCTTC. The V gene is TRBV28, the J gene TRBJ1-2; 9 bases line up with TRBD1. Germline V gene data show CDR1 as MDHEN and CDR2 as SYDVKM. There are 13 residues in the CDR3. V lost 1 base to trimming and J lost 11 bases; unmatched junction nucleotides: 5.

As for this clone: The sample holds other DNA sequences that translate to the same CDR3. The chain combines TRBV7-9 with TRBJ1-1; no clear D. Germline V gene lookup returns CDR1 SEHNR and CDR2 FQNEAQ (reference sequence). Trimming shortened V by 1 base and J by 0 bases, and 6 bases separated the two germline ends. CDR3 size: 14 residues. This CDR3 reads CASSLGHLNTEAFF. In DNA, the CDR3 is TGTGCCAGCAGCTTAGGACATCTGAACACTGAAGCTTTCTTT.

V is TRBV4-1 and J is TRBJ2-3, with no clear D. With 0 bases removed from V and 1 base from J, the gap between germline ends came to 8 bases. The CDR3 consists of 15 residues. Germline lookup yields CDR1 MGHRA and CDR2 YSYEKL. CDR3 sequence: CASSQENSRTDTQYF. DNA for the CDR3: TGCGCCAGCAGCCAAGAGAACAGCCGCACAGATACGCAGTATTTT.

The chain recombines TRBV19 with TRBJ1-1; TRBD1 matches at 7 bases. Trimming removed 7 bases from V and 4 bases from J; junction bases left unmatched: 6. Germline V gene sequence: CDR1 LNHDA, CDR2 SQIVND (reference sequence). This CDR3 spans 13 amino acids. In DNA, the CDR3 is TGTGCCAGTAAGCACAGGGGAGGCACTGAAGCTTTCTTT. This gives the protein CASKHRGGTEAFF.

This clone was seen a handful of times. This sequence joins TRBV6-1 and TRBJ2-2, with a tentative D call TRBD1 (6 bases). The CDR3 length is 14 residues. V lost 4 bases, J lost 6 bases, and 12 bases lay in between. CDR1 is MNHNS and CDR2 is SASEGT in the germline V gene. CDR3 protein: CASSVLGAAGELFF. The CDR3 DNA sequence: TGTGCCAGCAGTGTTCTGGGGGCCGCCGGGGAGCTGTTTTTT.

This rearrangement joins TRBV28 to TRBJ2-5, with no clear D. Germline CDR1 reads MDHEN; CDR2 reads SYDVKM. CDR3 length: 14 residues. V dropped 5 bases and J dropped 2 bases, with 12 bases sitting between them. This chain's CDR3 is CASSRLGLQETQYF. In nucleotides, the CDR3 is TGTGCCAGCAGTCGCTTAGGCCTTCAAGAGACCCAGTACTTC.

The CDR3 sequence is CASSLSSLNYGYTF. In nucleotides, the CDR3 is TGTGCCAGCAGCTTATCCAGTCTTAACTATGGCTACACCTTC. V is TRBV11-1 and J is TRBJ1-2; no reliable D call. The germline V gene encodes CDR1 SGHAT and CDR2 FQDESV (reference sequence). Trimming took off 2 bases at V and 1 base at J, with 8 bases between the two ends. This CDR3 has 14 residues.

The V call is TRBV7-6, the J call TRBJ2-7, with 12 bases fitting TRBD2. Germline CDR1 is SGHVS and CDR2 is FNYEAQ. Losses at the gene ends were 5 bases for V and 3 bases for J; bases not matched to a gene: 2. CDR3 length: 14 amino acids. The CDR3 DNA is TGTGCCAGCAGCGCGGGACTAGCGGGCTACGAGCAGTACTTC. The encoded protein is CASSAGLAGYEQYF.

This chain joins TRBV29-1 and TRBJ2-3; 8 bases are shared with TRBD1. Germline loops: CDR1 SQVTM, CDR2 ANQGSEA. The CDR3 is 13 residues long. V shed 4 bases and J 3 bases; nucleotides not matched to a gene: 3. In DNA, the CDR3 is TGCAGCGTTGGGGGGGACAGGACAGATACGCAGTATTTT. It codes for CSVGGDRTDTQYF.

The chain has TRBV4-1 and TRBJ1-1; maybe TRBD1 (5 bases). Trimming pared 4 bases from V and 1 base from J, leaving 10 bases between. CDR3 length: 14 residues. Germline V gives CDR1 MGHRA, CDR2 YSYEKL. This CDR3 is CASSPRQRNTEAFF. The CDR3 nucleotides are TGCGCCAGCAGCCCCCGACAGCGGAACACTGAAGCTTTCTTT.

The chain employs TRBV19 and TRBJ2-3; TRBD2 matches 7 bases. V shed 5 bases and J 3 bases; nucleotides not matched to a gene: 11. CDR1 is LNHDA and CDR2 is SQIVND in the germline V gene (reference sequence). CDR3 length: 16 residues. In DNA, the CDR3 is TGTGCCAGTAGTGTCATGGTGGCGGGAGTTACAGATACGCAGTATTTT. It encodes CASSVMVAGVTDTQYF.

The V and J genes are TRBV6-5 and TRBJ1-5; tentative D call: TRBD1 (6 bases). CDR1 MNHEY and CDR2 SVGAGI come from the germline V gene. V was pared by 6 bases and J by 2 bases, with 14 bases between. The CDR3 runs 15 residues. The CDR3 here is CASRYRDRGNQPQHF. CDR3 DNA: TGTGCCAGCAGATACAGGGACCGGGGCAATCAGCCCCAGCATTTT.

This rearrangement joins TRBV15 to TRBJ2-5; unclear D gene. V lost 5 bases and J 4 bases, leaving 14 bases between the germline ends. Germline loops: CDR1 LNHNV, CDR2 YYDKDF (reference sequence). The CDR3 length is 14 residues. CDR3 residues: CATSPAQPLETQYF. The CDR3 bases are TGTGCCACCAGCCCGGCGCAGCCCTTAGAGACCCAGTACTTC.